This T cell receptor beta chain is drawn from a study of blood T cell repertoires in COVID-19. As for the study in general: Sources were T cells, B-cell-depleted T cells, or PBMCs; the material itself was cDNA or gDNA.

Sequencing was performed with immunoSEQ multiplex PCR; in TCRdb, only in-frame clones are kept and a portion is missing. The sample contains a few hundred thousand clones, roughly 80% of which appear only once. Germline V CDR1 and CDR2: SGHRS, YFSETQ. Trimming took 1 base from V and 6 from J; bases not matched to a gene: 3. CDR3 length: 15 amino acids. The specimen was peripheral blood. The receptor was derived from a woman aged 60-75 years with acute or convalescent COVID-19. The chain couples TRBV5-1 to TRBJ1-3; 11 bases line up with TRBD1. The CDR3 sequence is CASSLSGQGENTIYF. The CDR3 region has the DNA TGCGCCAGCAGCTTGTCGGGACAGGGGGAAAACACCATATATTTT.